In this sample, the clone carrying this TCR beta chain turned up a few times. Its antigen is currently unknown. The data were obtained in a study of T cells in Graves' hyperthyroidism and ophthalmopathy. Germline V gives CDR1 SGHDT, CDR2 YYEEEE. The CDR3 is 19 residues long. V trimming: 2 bases; J trimming: 1 base; junction bases outside the gene matches: 17. Points from the study as a whole: Most thyroid clonotypes with frequency above 0.001 were detected in blood.

RNA transcripts yielded amplified TCR beta CDR3 regions. The study used the HTBI primer set for a first-round RT-PCR of the TCR CDR3. Via MiXCR, TCRdb re-called the multiplex PCR reads, giving one row per CDR3 protein. The sample lists a few hundred thousand distinct CDR3 sequences, 20% to 25% occurring once. This receptor was taken from a man aged 50 to 59 with Graves' hyperthyroidism. Sequencing was carried out using blood. This sequence joins TRBV5-6 and TRBJ1-1; 7 nucleotides agree with TRBD1. CDR3 sequence: CASSFRGWEPFITNTEAFF. As DNA, the CDR3 is TGTGCCAGCAGCTTCAGGGGGTGGGAACCATTTATAACGAACACTGAAGCTTTCTTT.